This TCR beta chain was documented in a study of T cell repertoires in aging, cancer and after chemotherapy. Study-level information: Approximately 8 million TCR reads were in the whole dataset.

The template was genomic DNA from peripheral blood, not RNA. As for this clonotype: Its antigen is currently unknown.

Study conclusions and caveats: Age-matched healthy donors had significantly more diverse, less clonal blood TCR repertoires than untreated cancer patients. In cancer patients, declining TCR diversity with age involved lost richness and lost evenness.

Germline loops: CDR1 SGDLS, CDR2 YYNGEE. This CDR3 has 16 amino acids. V was shortened by 0 bases and J by 2 bases, with 13 bases between the two germline ends. Rearranged V-D-J TRB sequences were amplified with a mixed TRB-A/B primer pool. In TCRdb, the multiplex PCR reads were re-called with MiXCR into one record per CDR3 protein. The sample records roughly 2,100 distinct CDR3 sequences, 15% to 25% being singletons. The clonotype comes from a human donor with a solid tumor. The chain combines TRBV9 with TRBJ2-3; the D gene is possibly TRBD2 (5 bases). Sequencing used blood. CDR3 region: CASSVESRRVTDTQYF. The DNA of the CDR3 is TGTGCCAGCAGCGTAGAATCCAGGCGGGTCACAGATACGCAGTATTTT.